The 3 T cell receptor beta chains below were found in one sample sequenced in a study of blood T cell repertoires in COVID-19. Sequencing was performed with immunoSEQ multiplex PCR; in TCRdb, only in-frame clones are kept and a portion is missing. This table holds 150,000 to 200,000 clones, 85% to 95% found once. The sequencing input was peripheral blood. The receptors come from a man aged 50 to 60 with acute or convalescent COVID-19.

This clone was picked up one time. This chain joins TRBV7-6 and TRBJ2-1, with TRBD1 as a possible D gene (5 bases). Trimming cost V 4 bases and J 0 bases, with 16 bases left between them. The CDR3 sequence is 17 residues long. Germline V CDR1 and CDR2: SGHVS, FNYEAQ. The CDR3, as DNA: TGTGCCAGCAGCTCACAGGTTCGGTCTATCTCCTACAATGAGCAGTTCTTC. It is translated as CASSSQVRSISYNEQFF.

The rearrangement uses TRBV6-1 and TRBJ2-5; a weak D match, TRBD1 (6 bases). Germline V gene sequence: CDR1 MNHNS, CDR2 SASEGT. Deletions cut 2 bases from V and 5 bases from J, with 24 bases between. This CDR3 has 18 amino acids. CDR3 sequence reads: CASSERPRVAYTGETQYF. For the CDR3, the DNA is TGTGCCAGCAGTGAACGGCCGCGGGTAGCGTACACAGGGGAGACCCAGTACTTC.

This clone was detected only once. The chain has TRBV5-1 and TRBJ2-5, with 13 bases fitting TRBD2. The CDR3 covers 16 residues. Unmatched junction bases numbered 5, after V lost 0 bases and J lost 6 bases. CDR1 is SGHRS and CDR2 is YFSETQ in the germline V gene. The CDR3 DNA reads TGCGCCAGCAGCTTGGGGACTAGCGGGGGAATGAAGACCCAGTACTTC. Translating gives CASSLGTSGGMKTQYF.